This T cell receptor beta chain was identified in a study of T cells in Graves' hyperthyroidism and ophthalmopathy. About the study: At the time of initial diagnosis and before any treatment, peripheral blood was collected.

V dropped 4 bases and J dropped 6 bases, with 16 bases sitting between them. The CDR3 length is 13 residues. Germline V gene sequence: CDR1 SQVTM, CDR2 ANQGSEA. Each 10 ml fresh peripheral blood draw supplied the PBMCs. The source material, RNA transcripts, was used to amplify TCR beta CDR3 regions. TCR CDR3 underwent first-round RT-PCR with the HTBI primer set. TCRdb fed the multiplex PCR reads into MiXCR, producing one record per CDR3 protein. The data show fewer than 750,000 distinct CDR3 sequences, roughly 15% seen once. Whole-study results and caveats: Ophthalmopathy got predicted by the model a median approximately 6 months before its onset.

This clonotype was picked up a small number of times. Its antigen is not identified. This receptor was taken from a woman in her 40s with Graves' ophthalmopathy. Source material: blood. The chain couples TRBV29-1 to TRBJ2-7; TRBD1 or TRBD2 may be the D gene (5 bases each). The CDR3 is CSVGRQGDSEQYF. For the CDR3, the DNA is TGCAGCGTTGGCCGCCAGGGAGATTCCGAGCAGTACTTC.